These 32 T cell receptor beta chains were sequenced from one sample in a study of response to subunit inactivated influenza vaccine. TCRdb analysed the RT-PCR reads with MiXCR anew, one entry per CDR3 protein. Among 610,000 or so distinct CDR3 sequences, around 15% were seen once, and the ten largest hold 8.5% to 14%. Source: PBMCs from blood, taken roughly 12 days after vaccination. The origin of the receptors is a man in his fifties who received an inactivated influenza vaccine.

The table lists this clonotype with a few counts. The chain recombines TRBV30 with TRBJ2-1; D might be TRBD2 (5 bases). Germline V gene lookup returns CDR1 GTSNPN and CDR2 SVGIG (reference sequence). V was shortened by 2 bases and J by 7 bases, with 12 bases between the two germline ends. The CDR3 is 13 residues long. CDR3 amino acids: CAWSLTRGNEQFF. In nucleotides, the CDR3 is TGTGCCTGGAGTCTTACTAGAGGTAATGAGCAGTTCTTC.

This clonotype was recorded a few times. The chain combines TRBV24-1 with TRBJ2-1; D tentatively reads TRBD1 or TRBD2 (5 bases each). V dropped 2 bases and J dropped 0 bases, with 13 bases sitting between them. There are 17 residues in the CDR3. Germline loops: CDR1 KGHDR, CDR2 SFDVKD. The CDR3 sequence: CATSDSGTVSSYNEQFF. Here the CDR3 DNA reads TGTGCCACCAGTGATTCGGGGACCGTCAGCTCCTACAATGAGCAGTTCTTC.

V usage is TRBV20-1 and J usage is TRBJ1-5; perhaps TRBD1 as D (5 bases). The CDR3 spans 13 residues. The germline gives CDR1 DFQATT, CDR2 SNEGSKA (reference sequence). Between the trimmed V and J ends, which lost 4 bases and 1 base, there was a span of 8 bases. The CDR3: CSAIRDSNQPQHF. The CDR3 bases are TGCAGTGCTATCAGGGACAGCAATCAGCCCCAGCATTTT.

This clonotype has a handful of counts. This chain links TRBV6-5 with TRBJ2-7; 15 nucleotides align to TRBD2. The V gene end was trimmed by 4 bases and the J gene end by 6 bases; junction bases not matched to a gene: 1. This CDR3 comprises 14 residues. The germline gives CDR1 MNHEY, CDR2 SVGAGI. CDR3 in amino acids: CASSWGLAGGEQYF. DNA for the CDR3: TGTGCCAGCAGTTGGGGACTAGCGGGAGGCGAGCAGTACTTC.

This clonotype showed up just a few times. This chain uses TRBV2 with TRBJ2-3; D might be TRBD1 or TRBD2, each matching 5 bases. Germline V gene lookup returns CDR1 SNHLY and CDR2 FYNNEI. The ends were cut back, 11 bases at V and 1 base at J, with 16 bases in the middle. The CDR3 runs 14 residues. The CDR3 sequence: CASSWGTGTDTQYF. CDR3 nucleotide sequence: TGTGCCTCCTCTTGGGGGACCGGCACAGATACGCAGTATTTT.

V is TRBV29-1 and J is TRBJ2-5; 8 positions match TRBD1. The CDR3 runs to 14 residues. Germline assignment: CDR1 SQVTM and CDR2 ANQGSEA. With V trimmed by 5 bases and J by 5 bases, 10 bases remained unmatched. CDR3 DNA: TGCAGCGTTTCCGAGACAGGGGCAAGGGAGACCCAGTACTTC. Protein product: CSVSETGARETQYF.

This clonotype was observed once. For the CDR3, the DNA is TGTGCCAGCAGCTTAGTTCGAGGGGCACGGGCTGAAGCTTTCTTT. Translating it yields CASSLVRGARAEAFF. The gene calls are TRBV7-9 and TRBJ1-1; a possible D gene is TRBD1 (5 bases). The CDR3 has 15 residues. Germline V CDR1 and CDR2: SEHNR, FQNEAQ (reference sequence). V lost 1 base to trimming and J lost 6 bases, with 15 bases between them.

In this sample, this clonotype turned up many times. The rearrangement uses TRBV20-1 and TRBJ1-5; D is possibly TRBD1 (5 bases). V shed 6 bases and J shed 6 bases, with 18 bases lying between them. The CDR3 is 14 residues long. Germline loops: CDR1 DFQATT, CDR2 SNEGSKA (reference sequence). CDR3 residues: CSAHAGQVGQPQHF. CDR3 sequence (DNA): TGCAGTGCCCACGCGGGGCAGGTCGGTCAGCCCCAGCATTTT.

This clonotype was seen more than once but under ten times. V gene TRBV4-1 combines with J gene TRBJ1-5; tentatively, D is TRBD1 (5 bases). Trimming took 6 bases from V and 0 from J, leaving 9 bases between them. Looked up from germline, CDR1 is MGHRA and CDR2 is YSYEKL. The CDR3 sequence is 14 residues long. CDR3 nucleotides: TGCGCCAGCAGGCCGACAGCTAGCAATCAGCCCCAGCATTTT. This encodes CASRPTASNQPQHF.

The genes are TRBV5-1 and TRBJ2-3; tentatively, D is TRBD1 (5 bases). The CDR3 is made up of 15 amino acids. The ends were cut back, 6 bases at V and 6 bases at J, with 20 bases in the middle. Germline loops: CDR1 SGHRS, CDR2 YFSETQ. The CDR3 nucleotides are TGCGCCAGCAAGACCCAGGGTATCGCTGTGGATACGCAGTATTTT. It codes for CASKTQGIAVDTQYF. The full variable domain, completed using reference TRBV5-1 and TRBJ2-3, is KAGVTQTPRYLIKTRGQQVTLSCSPISGHRSVSWYQQTPGQGLQFLFEYFSETQRNKGNFPGRFSGRQFSNSRSEMNVSTLELGDSALYLCASKTQGIAVDTQYFGPGTRLTVL.

The table lists this clonotype with a few counts. The chain carries TRBV7-9 and TRBJ2-3; D is possibly TRBD1 (6 bases). The V gene lost 5 bases and the J gene lost 2 bases, with 11 bases spanning the gap. Per the germline V gene, CDR1 is SEHNR and CDR2 is FQNEAQ (reference sequence). This CDR3 spans 14 amino acids. The CDR3 reads CASSAQGHTDTQYF. CDR3 sequence (DNA): TGTGCCAGCAGCGCACAGGGACACACAGATACGCAGTATTTT.

The rearrangement links TRBV6-1 to TRBJ1-6; 8 bases match TRBD1. The CDR3 is 17 residues long. The germline V gene encodes CDR1 MNHNS and CDR2 SASEGT. V shed 6 bases, J shed 1 base, and the junction held 8 bases outside the gene matches. Written as DNA, the CDR3 is TGTGCCAGCAGGTTGACAGGGGTGGGTTCCTATAATTCACCCCTCCACTTT. Translation gives CASRLTGVGSYNSPLHF.

Only a few counts were recorded for this clonotype. The chain links TRBV15 to TRBJ1-1; TRBD1 agrees at 8 bases. Trimming took 3 bases from V and 10 from J; bases not matched to a gene: 4. The germline gives CDR1 LNHNV, CDR2 YYDKDF (reference sequence). The CDR3 loop spans 12 amino acids. The CDR3 coding sequence is TGTGCCACCAGCAGGGACAGGGTTACAGCTTTCTTT. The encoded protein is CATSRDRVTAFF.

This clonotype occurred a few times. The chain is built from TRBV9 and TRBJ2-2; D is perhaps TRBD2 (6 bases). Germline V lookup: CDR1 SGDLS, CDR2 YYNGEE. Trimming pared 0 bases from V and 1 base from J, leaving 10 bases between. CDR3 size: 16 residues. The CDR3 DNA sequence: TGTGCCAGCAGCGTAGAGCCAGCGGGGAACACCGGGGAGCTGTTTTTT. It translates to CASSVEPAGNTGELFF.

In its sample, this clonotype was seen many times. The chain joins TRBV12-3 or TRBV12-4 to TRBJ1-1; 7 bases are shared with TRBD1. The CDR3 extends over 11 amino acids. J lost 10 bases, V lost 3 bases, and 2 bases had no gene match. The CDR3, as DNA: TGTGCCAGCAGTTTCGGACAGGTAGCTTTCTTT. Its translation is CASSFGQVAFF.

This chain uses TRBV20-1 with TRBJ2-2, with 7 positions matching TRBD1. J was trimmed by 5 bases and V by 1 base; bases with no gene match: 7. This CDR3 region has 15 residues. CDR1 and CDR2 (germline): DFQATT, SNEGSKA (reference sequence). CDR3 bases: TGCAGTGCTAGAGTACAGGGGATAGGGACCGGGGAGCTGTTTTTT. This codes for CSARVQGIGTGELFF.

This clonotype was seen a handful of times. The V and J genes are TRBV20-1 and TRBJ2-3, with 8 nucleotides matching TRBD2. Germline CDR1 reads DFQATT; CDR2 reads SNEGSKA (reference sequence). The J segment lost 1 base and the V segment lost 0 bases, leaving 6 bases of the junction unmatched. The CDR3 has 16 amino acids. CDR3 in amino acids: CSARDPKRERTDTQYF. DNA for the CDR3: TGCAGTGCTAGAGACCCCAAGCGGGAGCGCACAGATACGCAGTATTTT.

J is TRBJ2-2 and V is TRBV10-3; 7 bases match TRBD1. The CDR3 runs to 14 residues. Germline trimming cut 5 bases from V and 3 bases from J; bases unmatched to any gene: 3. CDR1 is ENHRY and CDR2 is SYGVKD in the germline V gene. CDR3 amino acids: CAISNRGYTGELFF. DNA for the CDR3: TGTGCCATCAGTAACAGGGGATACACCGGGGAGCTGTTTTTT.

The chain uses TRBV29-1 and TRBJ2-3, with D possibly being TRBD1 (6 bases). The CDR3 length is 13 residues. CDR1 SQVTM and CDR2 ANQGSEA come from the germline V gene. Trimming shortened V by 6 bases and J by 2 bases, and 12 bases separated the two germline ends. CDR3 sequence (DNA): TGCAGCGTAGACGGACAGAACACAGATACGCAGTATTTT. This gives the protein CSVDGQNTDTQYF.

The chain links TRBV24-1 to TRBJ2-3; 9 nucleotides line up with TRBD2. V dropped 3 bases and J dropped 5; count of bases not matched to a gene: 8. The germline V gene encodes CDR1 KGHDR and CDR2 SFDVKD. CDR3 length: 16 residues. CDR3 sequence reads: CATSDRTSGFRDTQYF. Written as DNA, the CDR3 is TGTGCCACCAGTGATAGAACTAGCGGGTTCCGAGATACGCAGTATTTT.

This clonotype was found a few times. J is TRBJ2-3 and V is TRBV2; 11 nucleotides align to TRBD2. This CDR3 spans 17 amino acids. From germline, CDR1 is SNHLY and CDR2 FYNNEI. Trimming removed 4 bases from V and 2 bases from J; junction bases left unmatched: 8. CDR3 DNA sequence: TGTGCCAGCAGTGGGAGACTAGCGGGAACCTTCACAGATACGCAGTATTTT. It is translated as CASSGRLAGTFTDTQYF.

Here the CDR3 DNA reads TGTGCCAGCAGTGATTATGCAGGTCGCACAGAGACCCAGTACTTC. Translating it yields CASSDYAGRTETQYF. The J gene is TRBJ2-5, the V gene TRBV2; no definite D call. V was shortened by 3 bases and J by 4 bases, with 15 bases between the two germline ends. This CDR3 is 15 amino acids long. Looked up from germline, CDR1 is SNHLY and CDR2 is FYNNEI.

This clonotype was observed a few times. The rearrangement joins TRBV6-1 to TRBJ2-5; a weak D match, TRBD2 (5 bases). The CDR3 loop spans 13 amino acids. Trimming removed 5 bases from V and 5 bases from J, with 12 bases in between. Germline V gene data show CDR1 as MNHNS and CDR2 as SASEGT. CDR3 DNA sequence: TGTGCCAGCAGTCCCTCCCCGGGGGAGACCCAGTACTTC. Translation gives CASSPSPGETQYF.

The J gene is TRBJ2-5, the V gene TRBV7-6, with D uncertain. Trimming left V 4 bases short and J 1 base short, with 13 bases between. Germline V gene sequence: CDR1 SGHVS, CDR2 FNYEAQ. The CDR3 loop spans 15 amino acids. The CDR3 DNA follows: TGTGCCAGCAGCTCCCAAGCTAACCTCCAAGAGACCCAGTACTTC. Residues: CASSSQANLQETQYF.

This clonotype has at least ten counts. The V gene is TRBV12-3 or TRBV12-4, the J gene TRBJ2-2; D is undetermined. The CDR3 runs to 14 residues. V was pared by 7 bases and J by 2 bases, with 11 bases between. In DNA, the CDR3 is TGTGCCAGCAAAAGACGGATAAACACCGGGGAGCTGTTTTTT. As protein: CASKRRINTGELFF.

The chain combines TRBV7-9 with TRBJ2-1; D could derive from TRBD1 or TRBD2 (6 bases each). V shed 6 bases and J shed 10 bases, with 19 bases lying between them. In germline, CDR1 is SEHNR, CDR2 FQNEAQ (reference sequence). The CDR3 has 14 residues. The CDR3 DNA sequence: TGTGCCAGCAGTCCCGAGAGACTAGGACAGGAGCAGTTCTTC. This codes for CASSPERLGQEQFF.

Points on this clonotype: This may come from a read error, since a much larger clone is one base off. The chain joins TRBV5-1 to TRBJ2-7; D is ambiguous. Germline V gene lookup returns CDR1 SGHRS and CDR2 YFSETQ. The length of the CDR3 is 13 residues. Trimming left V 2 bases short and J 4 bases short, with 10 bases between. DNA for the CDR3: TGCGCCAGCAGCTTCGATCGGCAGTACGAGCAGTACTTC. Protein product: CASSFDRQYEQYF.

J is TRBJ1-6 and V is TRBV5-1, with D perhaps matching TRBD1 (5 bases). Germline-derived CDR1 and CDR2 are SGHRS and YFSETQ. The CDR3 consists of 18 residues. Trimming stripped 5 bases from V and 0 bases from J, with 18 bases between. CDR3 DNA: TGCGCCAGCAGGGCCGGGACCTTCCTCAACTCCTATAATTCACCCCTCCACTTT. Protein sequence: CASRAGTFLNSYNSPLHF.

This clonotype was seen repeatedly, ten times or more. This chain links TRBV7-2 with TRBJ2-1; D is perhaps TRBD1 (6 bases). Germline lookup yields CDR1 SGHTA and CDR2 FQGNSA. Trimming shortened V by 2 bases and J by 10 bases, and 12 bases separated the two germline ends. The length of the CDR3 is 13 residues. CDR3 nucleotides: TGTGCCAGCAGCTTAATGGGGGCAGGAGAGCAGTTCTTC. Its protein product is CASSLMGAGEQFF.

V and J are TRBV4-3 and TRBJ2-3; TRBD2 might be the D (6 bases). The CDR3 consists of 15 residues. V was clipped by 4 bases and J by 5 bases, with 16 bases between them. The germline V gene has CDR1 LGHNA and CDR2 YSLEER. The CDR3 is CASSPRDSEGDTQYF. Written as DNA, the CDR3 is TGCGCCAGCAGCCCCCGGGACTCTGAAGGAGATACGCAGTATTTT.

V and J are TRBV2 and TRBJ1-2; 10 bases are a match to TRBD1. Germline CDR1 is SNHLY and CDR2 is FYNNEI. The CDR3 sequence is 15 residues long. After removal of 0 bases from V and 8 bases from J, the junction contained 6 bases not matched to a gene. CDR3 residues: CASSEAETGGAGYTF. DNA of the CDR3: TGTGCCAGCAGTGAAGCAGAGACAGGGGGCGCCGGCTACACCTTC.

The CDR3 loop reads CASSLSGAGSSYNEQFF. The CDR3, as DNA: TGTGCCAGCAGCTTAAGTGGGGCGGGCAGCTCCTACAATGAGCAGTTCTTC. The chain combines TRBV7-2 with TRBJ2-1, with D perhaps given as TRBD1 or TRBD2 (5 bases each). Germline V gene lookup returns CDR1 SGHTA and CDR2 FQGNSA. V was clipped by 2 bases and J by 0 bases, with 14 bases between them. The CDR3 has 17 residues.